This TCR beta chain is from a study of blood T cells in healthy people across ages. Using a J-beta primer mix together with a sample-barcoded 5' primer, a second PCR was run for about 6 to 11 cycles. MiXCR, run by TCRdb on the 5' RACE reads, gives a single entry per CDR3 protein. Of 1.5 million or so distinct CDR3 sequences listed, roughly 40% are singletons. As to this clonotype: Its specificity is unknown.

Each individual donor underwent a draw of about 9.9 milliliters of peripheral blood. This CDR3 spans 13 amino acids. Trimming took 1 base from V and 8 from J, leaving 11 bases between them. Germline-derived CDR1 and CDR2 are SNHLY and FYNNEI. General study points: Diversity estimates drawn from one million T cells were deemed underestimates.

The chain recombines TRBV2 with TRBJ1-2; D not certain. The material sequenced was blood. The clonotype was recovered from a woman younger than 35 in good health. In nucleotides, the CDR3 is TGTGCCAGCAGTGAAGGCGGCCTGCGAGGCTACACCTTC. Translated, it gives CASSEGGLRGYTF.